These 13 T cell receptor beta chains originate from one sample sequenced in a study of cytomegalovirus exposure and HLA in healthy donors. The primer mix had 60 Vbeta and 13 Jbeta primers. Libraries were prepared by immunoSEQ multiplex PCR; TCRdb keeps only in-frame clonotypes and omits some of them. The sample records 140,000 to 150,000 clones, about two thirds being singletons. Sequencing was carried out using PBMCs. The receptors were gathered from a woman aged 55-69 years in good health and CMV-seropositive.

V usage is TRBV19 and J usage is TRBJ1-1; 7 nucleotides agree with TRBD1. Germline values: CDR1 LNHDA, CDR2 SQIVND (reference sequence). There are 18 residues in the CDR3. J was trimmed by 3 bases and V by 2 bases; bases with no gene match: 15. This CDR3 is CASSIMSGDSSRYTEAFF. The CDR3 nucleotides are TGTGCCAGTAGTATAATGAGTGGGGACAGCTCAAGATACACTGAAGCTTTCTTT. Full variable domain (rest looked up from reference TRBV19 and TRBJ1-1): DGGITQSPKYLFRKEGQNVTLSCEQNLNHDAMYWYRQDPGQGLRLIYYSQIVNDFQKGDIAEGYSVSREKKESFPLTVTSAQKNPTAFYLCASSIMSGDSSRYTEAFFGQGTRLTVV.

The chain uses TRBV2 and TRBJ1-4, with D tentatively TRBD1 (6 bases). The CDR3 spans 14 residues. Germline loops: CDR1 SNHLY, CDR2 FYNNEI. The V gene lost 8 bases and the J gene lost 5 bases, with 15 bases spanning the gap. The CDR3 sequence: CASRKGGTNEKLFF. CDR3 nucleotides: TGTGCCAGCCGAAAGGGGGGGACGAATGAAAAACTGTTTTTT.

This sequence joins TRBV28 and TRBJ2-7, with 9 bases fitting TRBD2. Germline loops: CDR1 MDHEN, CDR2 SYDVKM. The CDR3 is made up of 14 amino acids. V shed 1 base and J 4 bases; nucleotides not matched to a gene: 2. The CDR3 nucleotides are TGTGCCAGCAGTTTATCTAGCGGGGCGTACGAGCAGTACTTC. Translating gives CASSLSSGAYEQYF.

The CDR3 nucleotides read TGTGCCAGCAGTTTAACACAGACCTATGGCTACACCTTC. It specifies CASSLTQTYGYTF. The V and J genes are TRBV28 and TRBJ1-2; D remains unclear. CDR1 MDHEN and CDR2 SYDVKM come from the germline V gene. V was pared by 2 bases and J by 4 bases, with 8 bases between. The CDR3 has 13 residues.

V is TRBV5-1 and J is TRBJ2-5; TRBD2 matches at 8 bases. V lost 1 base to trimming and J lost 5 bases; unmatched junction nucleotides: 1. This CDR3 spans 13 amino acids. CDR1 is SGHRS, CDR2 YFSETQ, per germline. CDR3 DNA sequence: TGCGCCAGCAGCTTGCGGGAGGGCGAGACCCAGTACTTC. Its translation is CASSLREGETQYF.

This clone was picked up one time. The chain carries TRBV7-2 and TRBJ2-1; 9 bases are a match to TRBD2. Germline V gives CDR1 SGHTA, CDR2 FQGNSA. This CDR3 has 16 amino acids. Losses at the gene ends were 2 bases for V and 6 bases for J; bases not matched to a gene: 8. The CDR3 is CASSLWGVAGANEQFF. The CDR3 nucleotides are TGTGCCAGCAGCTTATGGGGGGTAGCGGGAGCCAATGAGCAGTTCTTC.

This chain links TRBV2 with TRBJ1-5, with 9 bases identical to TRBD1. Germline CDR1 SNHLY, CDR2 FYNNEI. V shed 4 bases and J 4 bases; nucleotides not matched to a gene: 2. The CDR3 spans 14 residues. The CDR3 nucleotides are TGTGCCAGCAGTGCGACAGGGGGGAATCAGCCCCAGCATTTT. This codes for CASSATGGNQPQHF.

The chain recombines TRBV5-1 with TRBJ2-5; TRBD2 aligns across 15 bases. The germline gives CDR1 SGHRS, CDR2 YFSETQ. After removal of 4 bases from V and 2 bases from J, the junction contained 9 bases not matched to a gene. The CDR3 has 18 amino acids. CDR3 loop: CASSTGLAGGLIQETQYF. The CDR3 coding sequence is TGCGCCAGCAGCACAGGACTAGCGGGAGGGCTTATACAAGAGACCCAGTACTTC.

This chain connects TRBV6-5 to TRBJ1-2, with D tentatively TRBD1 (5 bases). This CDR3 contains 13 residues. The ends were cut back, 5 bases at V and 3 bases at J, with 10 bases in the middle. From germline, CDR1 is MNHEY and CDR2 SVGAGI. CDR3 loop: CASSLQGYYGYTF. CDR3 nucleotide sequence: TGTGCCAGCAGTCTCCAGGGATACTATGGCTACACCTTC.

The chain employs TRBV30 and TRBJ1-5; TRBD1 might be the D (6 bases). Germline CDR1 and CDR2: GTSNPN and SVGIG (reference sequence). Trimming removed 1 base at V and 2 bases at J, with 6 bases between. This CDR3 contains 13 residues. This CDR3 is CAWSDRGNQPQHF. The CDR3 DNA reads as TGTGCCTGGAGTGACAGGGGCAATCAGCCCCAGCATTTT.

The CDR3 region is CAISESADTEAFF. The CDR3 coding sequence is TGTGCCATCAGTGAGTCGGCAGACACTGAAGCTTTCTTT. The chain employs TRBV10-3 and TRBJ1-1; no definite D call. The length of the CDR3 is 13 residues. CDR1 and CDR2 (germline): ENHRY, SYGVKD. The V end lost 0 bases, the J end lost 3 bases, and 5 bases lay between the germline ends.

The chain carries TRBV5-5 and TRBJ1-5, with D perhaps TRBD1 (6 bases). Looked up from germline, CDR1 is SGHKS and CDR2 is YYEKEE (reference sequence). V shed 0 bases and J shed 7 bases, with 14 bases lying between them. This CDR3 contains 15 residues. The CDR3 loop reads CASSLDGQQWQPQHF. As DNA, the CDR3 is TGTGCCAGCAGCTTGGATGGACAGCAGTGGCAGCCCCAGCATTTT.

J is TRBJ1-1 and V is TRBV30, with TRBD1 as a possible D gene (6 bases). V lost 4 bases to trimming and J lost 0 bases, with 12 bases between them. The V gene's germline CDR1 is GTSNPN and CDR2 SVGIG (reference sequence). The CDR3 consists of 14 residues. The CDR3 DNA sequence: TGTGCCTGGAAGAGGACAGAACTGAACACTGAAGCTTTCTTT. This encodes CAWKRTELNTEAFF.